The following is a T cell receptor (beta chain) sequence with its context. This record belongs to a study of long-term antiretroviral therapy in people with HIV. Version v3.0 of the immunoSEQ assay ran at survey level. Using immunoSEQ multiplex PCR, the repertoire was profiled, and TCRdb retains in-frame clones only, with some absent. The data contain under 50,000 clones, 85% to 95% of them seen just once; the ten biggest clones take up roughly 2.3%. The receptor comes from a man aged 30 to 45 with HIV. This material consisted of unsorted PBMCs, taken almost 9.5 years after starting antiretroviral therapy.

This chain's CDR3 is CAITEAGTGYTF. CDR3 DNA sequence: TGTGCCATTACGGAGGCAGGAACCGGCTACACCTTC. The chain links TRBV10-3 to TRBJ1-2; D gene ambiguous. Trimming cost V 9 bases and J 8 bases, with 16 bases left between them. Per the germline V gene, CDR1 is ENHRY and CDR2 is SYGVKD. The CDR3 is made up of 12 amino acids.